This T cell receptor (beta chain) originates from a study of T cells in localized non-small cell lung cancer. Study-level points and caveats: Longer overall survival was linked to higher blood T cell density. Detection in adjacent lung was observed for a median about 50 of the top 100 tumor clones.

Here immunoSEQ multiplex PCR was the method, and the copy in TCRdb shows in-frame clones only, minus some. This table holds roughly 1,300 clones, 18% found once. As for this clone: Its antigen is currently unknown.

The germline CDR1 and CDR2 sequences are LNHDA and SQIVND (reference sequence). V lost 5 bases, J lost 8 bases, and 12 bases lay in between. This CDR3 spans 12 amino acids. The TCR comes from a woman aged 40-75 years with stage I lung adenocarcinoma. This chain connects TRBV19 to TRBJ1-2; D may be TRBD1 (6 bases). Sequenced here: lung tumor tissue, sampled before any cancer treatment. The CDR3 DNA follows: TGTGCCAGTAGTCCGAGACAGGCCGGCTACACCTTC. Encoded protein: CASSPRQAGYTF. Filled out from reference TRBV19 and TRBJ1-2, the complete variable domain reads DGGITQSPKYLFRKEGQNVTLSCEQNLNHDAMYWYRQDPGQGLRLIYYSQIVNDFQKGDIAEGYSVSREKKESFPLTVTSAQKNPTAFYLCASSPRQAGYTFGSGTRLTVV.